The 3 T cell receptor beta chains below all came from one sample that was sequenced in a study of T cells in Graves' hyperthyroidism and ophthalmopathy. Template material for amplifying TCR beta CDR3 regions consisted of RNA transcripts. First-round RT-PCR targeting the TCR CDR3 was performed with the HTBI primer set. TCRdb redid the calling of the multiplex PCR reads with MiXCR, one entry per CDR3 protein. The sample consists of 600,000 to 650,000 distinct CDR3 sequences, roughly 16% of them appearing once. The sequenced material came from blood. The origin of the receptors is a woman aged 25 to 39 with Graves' hyperthyroidism.

Only a few counts were recorded for this clonotype. This rearrangement joins TRBV10-3 to TRBJ1-5; no clear D. Germline V gene data show CDR1 as ENHRY and CDR2 as SYGVKD. The CDR3 loop spans 14 amino acids. V was cut by 6 bases and J by 0 bases, with 9 bases left in between. The CDR3 bases are TGTGCCATCAGGCCTGAATATAGCAATCAGCCCCAGCATTTT. Translating gives CAIRPEYSNQPQHF.

The V call is TRBV20-1, the J call TRBJ2-5; the D is unclear. Germline CDR1 is DFQATT and CDR2 is SNEGSKA (reference sequence). With 0 bases removed from V and 5 bases from J, the gap between germline ends came to 13 bases. The length of the CDR3 is 14 residues. In DNA form, the CDR3 reads TGCAGTGCTAGAGAGCGTTCCCGTCAGGAGACCCAGTACTTC. Translating it yields CSARERSRQETQYF.

V is TRBV10-3 and J is TRBJ2-7; TRBD1 aligns across 7 bases. The length of the CDR3 is 16 residues. Trimming took 3 bases from V and 0 from J; bases not matched to a gene: 8. The germline gives CDR1 ENHRY, CDR2 SYGVKD. The CDR3 reads CAISDLDRDISYEQYF. CDR3 nucleotides: TGTGCCATCAGTGACCTCGACAGGGACATCTCCTACGAGCAGTACTTC.